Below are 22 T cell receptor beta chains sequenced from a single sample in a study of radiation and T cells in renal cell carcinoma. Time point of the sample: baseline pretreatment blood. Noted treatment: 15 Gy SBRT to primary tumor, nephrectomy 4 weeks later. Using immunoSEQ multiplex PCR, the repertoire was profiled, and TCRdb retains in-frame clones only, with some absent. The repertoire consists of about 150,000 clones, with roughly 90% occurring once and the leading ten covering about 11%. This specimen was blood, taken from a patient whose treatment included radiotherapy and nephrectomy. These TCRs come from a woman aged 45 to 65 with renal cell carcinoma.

The CDR3 here is CASSLVVGANEAFF. CDR3 in DNA: TGCGCCAGCAGCTTGGTGGTGGGGGCGAATGAAGCTTTCTTT. This chain connects TRBV5-1 to TRBJ1-1; D may be TRBD1 (6 bases). There are 14 residues in the CDR3. The V and J ends lost 0 bases and 7 bases respectively, with 13 bases between them. Germline-derived CDR1 and CDR2 are SGHRS and YFSETQ.

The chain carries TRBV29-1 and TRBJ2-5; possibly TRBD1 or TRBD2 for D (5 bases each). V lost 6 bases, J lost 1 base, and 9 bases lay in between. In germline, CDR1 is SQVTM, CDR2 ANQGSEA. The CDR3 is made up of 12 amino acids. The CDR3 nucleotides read TGCAGCGTCAAGGGACCCCAAGAGACCCAGTACTTC. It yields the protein CSVKGPQETQYF.

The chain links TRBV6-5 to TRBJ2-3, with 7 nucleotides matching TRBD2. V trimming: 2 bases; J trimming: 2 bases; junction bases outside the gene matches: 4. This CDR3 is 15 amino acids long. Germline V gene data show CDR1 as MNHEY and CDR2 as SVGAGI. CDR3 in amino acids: CASSYASGFTDTQYF. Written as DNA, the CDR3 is TGTGCCAGCAGTTACGCTAGCGGCTTCACAGATACGCAGTATTTT.

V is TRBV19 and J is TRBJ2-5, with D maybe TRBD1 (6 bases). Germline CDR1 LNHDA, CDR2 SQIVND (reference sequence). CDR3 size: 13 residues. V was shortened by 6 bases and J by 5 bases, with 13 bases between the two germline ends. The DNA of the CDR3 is TGTGCCAGTAGGCCCCAGGGGCGGGAGACCCAGTACTTC. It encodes CASRPQGRETQYF.

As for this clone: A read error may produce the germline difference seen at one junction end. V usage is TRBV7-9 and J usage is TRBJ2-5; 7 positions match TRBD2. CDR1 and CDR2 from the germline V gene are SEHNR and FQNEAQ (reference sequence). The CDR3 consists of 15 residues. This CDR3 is CASSLAAALQETQYF. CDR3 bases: TGTGCCAGCAGCCTAGCGGCGGCGCTCCAAGAGACCCAGTACTTC. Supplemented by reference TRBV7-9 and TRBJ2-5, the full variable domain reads DTGVSQNPRHKITKRGQNVTFRCDPISEHNRLYWYRQTLGQGPEFLTYFQNEAQLEKSRLLSDRFSAERPKGSFSTLEIQRTEQGDSAMYLCASSLAAALQETQYFGPGTRLLVL.

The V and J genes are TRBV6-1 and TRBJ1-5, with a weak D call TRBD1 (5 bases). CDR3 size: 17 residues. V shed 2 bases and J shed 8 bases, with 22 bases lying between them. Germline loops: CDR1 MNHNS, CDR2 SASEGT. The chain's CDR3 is CASSELIGPGVGKPQHF. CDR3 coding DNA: TGTGCCAGCAGTGAACTAATAGGACCGGGGGTGGGTAAGCCCCAGCATTTT.

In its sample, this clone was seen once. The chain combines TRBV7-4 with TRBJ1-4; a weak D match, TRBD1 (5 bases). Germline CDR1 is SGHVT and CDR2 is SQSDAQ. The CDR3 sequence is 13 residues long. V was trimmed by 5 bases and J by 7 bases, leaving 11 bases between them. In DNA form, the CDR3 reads TGTGCCAGCAGCCCCCTCGGGGCTGAAAAACTGTTTTTT. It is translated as CASSPLGAEKLFF.

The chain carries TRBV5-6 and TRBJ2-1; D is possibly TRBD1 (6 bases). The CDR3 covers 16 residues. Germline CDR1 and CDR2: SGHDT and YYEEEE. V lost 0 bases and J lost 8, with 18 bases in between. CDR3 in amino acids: CASSLAGQGLVDEQFF. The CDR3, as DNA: TGTGCCAGCAGCTTGGCGGGCCAGGGGCTAGTGGATGAGCAGTTCTTC.

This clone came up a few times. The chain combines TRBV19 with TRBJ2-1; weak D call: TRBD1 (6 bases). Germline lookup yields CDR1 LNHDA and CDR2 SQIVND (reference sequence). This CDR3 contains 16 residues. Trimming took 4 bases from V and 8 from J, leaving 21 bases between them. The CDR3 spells CASSTSGQPTLDEQFF. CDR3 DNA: TGTGCCAGTAGTACAAGCGGACAGCCGACGCTGGATGAGCAGTTCTTC.

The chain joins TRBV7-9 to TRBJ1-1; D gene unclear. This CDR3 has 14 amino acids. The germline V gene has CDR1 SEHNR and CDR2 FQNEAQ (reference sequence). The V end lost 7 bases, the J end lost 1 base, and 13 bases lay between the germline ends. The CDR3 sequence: CASIGSSWNTEAFF. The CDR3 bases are TGTGCCAGCATTGGGTCCAGTTGGAACACTGAAGCTTTCTTT.

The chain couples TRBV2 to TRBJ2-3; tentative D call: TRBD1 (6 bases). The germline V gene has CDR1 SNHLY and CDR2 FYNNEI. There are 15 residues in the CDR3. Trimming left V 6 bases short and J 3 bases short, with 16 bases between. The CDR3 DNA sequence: TGTGCCAGCAGAGACGGACAGCCAGGGACAGATACGCAGTATTTT. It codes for CASRDGQPGTDTQYF. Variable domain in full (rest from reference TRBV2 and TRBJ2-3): EPEVTQTPSHQVTQMGQEVILRCVPISNHLYFYWYRQILGQKVEFLVSFYNNEISEKSEIFDDQFSVERPDGSNFTLKIRSTKLEDSAMYFCASRDGQPGTDTQYFGPGTRLTVL.

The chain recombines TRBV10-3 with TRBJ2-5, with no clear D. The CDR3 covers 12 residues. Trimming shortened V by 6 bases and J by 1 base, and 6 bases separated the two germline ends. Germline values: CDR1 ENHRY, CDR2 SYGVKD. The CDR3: CAISTSQETQYF. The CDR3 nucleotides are TGTGCCATCAGCACATCCCAAGAGACCCAGTACTTC.

In nucleotides, the CDR3 is TGTGCCAGCAGTGAACAGCGACAGATCCTCTACGAGCAGTACTTC. It codes for CASSEQRQILYEQYF. The gene calls are TRBV2 and TRBJ2-7, with D perhaps TRBD1 (5 bases). The germline CDR1 and CDR2 sequences are SNHLY and FYNNEI. Trimming removed 2 bases at V and 3 bases at J, with 14 bases between. This CDR3 comprises 15 residues.

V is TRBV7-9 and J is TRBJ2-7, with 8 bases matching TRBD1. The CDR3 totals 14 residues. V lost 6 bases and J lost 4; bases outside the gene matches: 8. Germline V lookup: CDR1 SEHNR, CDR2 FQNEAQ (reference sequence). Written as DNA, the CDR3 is TGTGCCAGCAGATCGGACAGGGAAGGGTACGAGCAGTACTTC. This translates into CASRSDREGYEQYF. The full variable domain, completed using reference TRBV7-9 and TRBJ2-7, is DTGVSQNPRHKITKRGQNVTFRCDPISEHNRLYWYRQTLGQGPEFLTYFQNEAQLEKSRLLSDRFSAERPKGSFSTLEIQRTEQGDSAMYLCASRSDREGYEQYFGPGTRLTVT.

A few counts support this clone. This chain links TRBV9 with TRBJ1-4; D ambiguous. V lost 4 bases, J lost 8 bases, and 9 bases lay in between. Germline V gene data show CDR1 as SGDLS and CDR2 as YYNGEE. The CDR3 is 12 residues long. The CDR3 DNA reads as TGTGCCAGCAGCAAAGGGAGCGAAAAACTGTTTTTT. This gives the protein CASSKGSEKLFF.

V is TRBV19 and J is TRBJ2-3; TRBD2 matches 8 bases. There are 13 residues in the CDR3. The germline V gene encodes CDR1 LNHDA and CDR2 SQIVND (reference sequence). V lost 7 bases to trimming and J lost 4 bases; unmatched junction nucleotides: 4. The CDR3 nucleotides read TGTGCCAGTACCGCGACTAGCGCAGATACGCAGTATTTT. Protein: CASTATSADTQYF.

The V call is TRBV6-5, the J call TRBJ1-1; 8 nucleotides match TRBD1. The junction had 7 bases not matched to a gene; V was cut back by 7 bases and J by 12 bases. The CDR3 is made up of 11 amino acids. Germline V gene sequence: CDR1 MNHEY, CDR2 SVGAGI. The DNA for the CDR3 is TGTGCCAGCACCGGACAGGGAGGGCCTTTCTTT. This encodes CASTGQGGPFF.

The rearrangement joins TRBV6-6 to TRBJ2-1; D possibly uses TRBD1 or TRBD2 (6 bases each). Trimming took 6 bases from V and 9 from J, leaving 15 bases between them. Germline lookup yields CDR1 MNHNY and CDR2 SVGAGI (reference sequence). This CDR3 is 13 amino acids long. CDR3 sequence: CASSPGGSGEQFF. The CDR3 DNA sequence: TGTGCCAGCAGCCCCGGGGGCAGCGGTGAGCAGTTCTTC.

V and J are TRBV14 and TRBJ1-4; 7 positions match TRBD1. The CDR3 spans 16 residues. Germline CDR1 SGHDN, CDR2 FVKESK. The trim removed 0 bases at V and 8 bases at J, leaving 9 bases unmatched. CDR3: CASSQDIQGRREKLFF. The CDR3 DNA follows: TGTGCCAGCAGCCAAGATATACAGGGGCGGAGGGAAAAACTGTTTTTT.

The CDR3 loop reads CASSLVWDRMFETQYF. CDR3 nucleotide sequence: TGCGCCAGCAGCTTGGTTTGGGACAGGATGTTTGAGACCCAGTACTTC. This chain links TRBV5-1 with TRBJ2-5, with 8 bases fitting TRBD1. Trimming cost V 0 bases and J 5 bases; bases outside gene matches: 9. CDR3 length: 16 residues. Germline assignment: CDR1 SGHRS and CDR2 YFSETQ.

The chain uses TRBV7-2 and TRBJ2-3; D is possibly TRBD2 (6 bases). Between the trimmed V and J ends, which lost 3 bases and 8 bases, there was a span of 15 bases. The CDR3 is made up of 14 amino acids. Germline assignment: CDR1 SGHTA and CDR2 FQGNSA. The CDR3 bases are TGTGCCAGCAGCTTGGGGCGGGGCCCAGGTACGCAGTATTTT. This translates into CASSLGRGPGTQYF.

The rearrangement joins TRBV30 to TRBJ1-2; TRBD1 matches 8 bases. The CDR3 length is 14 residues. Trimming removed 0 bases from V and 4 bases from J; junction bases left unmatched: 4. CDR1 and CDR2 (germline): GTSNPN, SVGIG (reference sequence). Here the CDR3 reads CAWSVGGQVYGYTF. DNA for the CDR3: TGTGCCTGGAGTGTAGGGGGACAGGTCTATGGCTACACCTTC.